This T cell receptor beta chain originates from a study of T cell repertoires in cytomegalovirus infection. Study-level information: Matching HLA type, along with CMV infection, was indicated by public TCR beta signatures.

V shed 4 bases and J 0 bases; nucleotides not matched to a gene: 14. The germline V gene encodes CDR1 SEHNR and CDR2 FQNEAQ (reference sequence). The CDR3 is made up of 19 amino acids. A few counts support this clonotype. Its specificity is not known. Study conclusions and caveats: Carriers of CMV and the relevant HLA type were discriminated by public TCR beta frequency. Ex vivo responses were dominated by HLA-C-restricted CMV-specific TCR beta clonotypes.

TCRdb passed the reads through MiXCR, listing each CDR3 protein once. The table lists some 680,000 distinct CDR3 sequences, roughly a third of them singletons, with roughly 2.9% in the top ten. Sequencing input: PBMCs. The genes are TRBV7-9 and TRBJ1-4, with 7 bases matching TRBD1. This receptor was taken from a human donor in good health (CMV status not recorded). Some clones in this sample may be carry-over from other donors' samples. CDR3 bases: TGTGCCAGCAGCTCGCGGACTACAGGGGCATACGCAACTAATGAAAAACTGTTTTTT. It specifies CASSSRTTGAYATNEKLFF.